These 15 T cell receptor beta chains share one sample of origin, sequenced in a study of follicular helper T cells after annual influenza vaccination. Using immunoSEQ multiplex PCR, the repertoire was profiled, and TCRdb retains in-frame clones only, with some absent. The table lists about 10,000 clones, approximately 81% of them singletons. As to time point: 2015-2016 season, pre-vaccination. Sequences were derived from CXCR5+ CD38- circulating T follicular helper cells from blood, sampled on the day of influenza vaccination. Regarding subset: circulating Tfh, non-naive CD4+CXCR5+PD-1+ (ICOS+CD38+ or ICOS-CD38-). Source of these receptors: an adult who received the influenza vaccine.

This clone was seen more than once but under ten times. The chain recombines TRBV27 with TRBJ2-7, with D possibly being TRBD2 (6 bases). Trimming cost V 6 bases and J 4 bases, with 13 bases left between them. The CDR3 runs 13 residues. Germline V gene data show CDR1 as MNHEY and CDR2 as SMNVEV (reference sequence). The CDR3 protein is CASSLREEYEQYF. The CDR3 DNA follows: TGTGCCAGCAGCCTCAGGGAGGAATACGAGCAGTACTTC.

This clone was seen a handful of times. The J gene is TRBJ2-7, the V gene TRBV28; D ambiguous. Trimming shortened V by 3 bases and J by 2 bases, and 8 bases separated the two germline ends. Germline V gives CDR1 MDHEN, CDR2 SYDVKM. This CDR3 has 13 residues. CDR3 sequence (DNA): TGTGCCAGCAGTTTCGGTTCTACCTACGAGCAGTACTTC. Its protein is CASSFGSTYEQYF.

The chain combines TRBV19 with TRBJ2-1; TRBD2 agrees at 14 bases. Germline lookup yields CDR1 LNHDA and CDR2 SQIVND (reference sequence). The CDR3 loop spans 19 amino acids. The V gene end was trimmed by 2 bases and the J gene end by 4 bases; junction bases not matched to a gene: 10. As DNA, the CDR3 is TGTGCCAGTAGTATAACTTTTACCGGACTAGCGGGAGGTTACAATGAGCAGTTCTTC. It codes for CASSITFTGLAGGYNEQFF.

This clone has just a few counts. This chain joins TRBV2 and TRBJ1-2; D not certain. The CDR3 has 14 residues. Trimming took off 2 bases at V and 1 base at J, with 8 bases between the two ends. The V gene's germline CDR1 is SNHLY and CDR2 FYNNEI. The CDR3 DNA follows: TGTGCCAGCAGTGAACGGGAGGGTAACTATGGCTACACCTTC. As protein: CASSEREGNYGYTF.

V and J are TRBV25-1 and TRBJ2-7; D unresolved. The CDR3 has 12 amino acids. Per germline, CDR1 MGHDK and CDR2 SYGVNS. With 4 bases removed from V and 4 bases from J, the gap between germline ends came to 8 bases. The CDR3 loop is CASSGGGYEQYF. CDR3 DNA sequence: TGTGCCAGCAGTGGAGGTGGTTACGAGCAGTACTTC.

The V call is TRBV15, the J call TRBJ2-7; D tentatively fits TRBD1 or TRBD2 (6 bases each). V lost 5 bases, J lost 4 bases, and 18 bases lay in between. The length of the CDR3 is 15 residues. From germline, CDR1 is LNHNV and CDR2 YYDKDF (reference sequence). The CDR3 DNA reads TGTGCCACCAGCGTGGTAGGGGGGAGAAAATACGAGCAGTACTTC. Translated: CATSVVGGRKYEQYF.

The rearrangement links TRBV7-2 to TRBJ1-6, with D maybe TRBD1 (5 bases). Germline-derived CDR1 and CDR2 are SGHTA and FQGNSA. The CDR3 totals 14 residues. The ends were cut back, 0 bases at V and 8 bases at J, with 8 bases in the middle. This CDR3 is CASSLAGAYSPLHF. The CDR3 coding sequence is TGTGCCAGCAGCTTAGCAGGGGCCTATTCACCCCTCCACTTT.

This clone was seen only once. The CDR3 DNA sequence: TGTGCCAGCAGCGCATCCGGGACAGGCTCTGGAAACACCATATATTTT. It translates to CASSASGTGSGNTIYF. The genes are TRBV9 and TRBJ1-3; TRBD1 agrees at 8 bases. The trim removed 3 bases at V and 0 bases at J, leaving 5 bases unmatched. The CDR3 has 16 amino acids. Per germline, CDR1 SGDLS and CDR2 YYNGEE.

The V gene is TRBV28, the J gene TRBJ2-4; 8 bases line up with TRBD1. There are 15 residues in the CDR3. The V segment lost 5 bases and the J segment 8 bases; nucleotides outside the gene matches: 11. Germline assignment: CDR1 MDHEN and CDR2 SYDVKM. CDR3 sequence (DNA): TGTGCCAGCAGTCCGCCCGGGACAGGTCCCCACATTCAGTACTTC. Protein: CASSPPGTGPHIQYF.

CDR3 in DNA: TGTGCCAGCAGCTTTCGTAGCGGGGGCACAGATACGCAGTATTTT. Translation gives CASSFRSGGTDTQYF. The chain links TRBV5-6 to TRBJ2-3; 8 bases map to TRBD2. With 2 bases clipped from V and 1 base from J, the junction kept 3 bases outside the gene matches. This CDR3 region has 15 residues. Germline V gene lookup returns CDR1 SGHDT and CDR2 YYEEEE.

The V gene is TRBV27, the J gene TRBJ1-5; D gene uncertain. The V end was cut by 3 bases, the J end by 4 bases, with 7 bases between. In germline, CDR1 is MNHEY, CDR2 SMNVEV (reference sequence). CDR3 length: 13 amino acids. CDR3 sequence reads: CASSFLSNQPQHF. The CDR3 DNA is TGTGCCAGCAGTTTCCTGAGTAATCAGCCCCAGCATTTT.

This clone was observed a few times. This chain joins TRBV5-4 and TRBJ2-7; 7 positions match TRBD1. The CDR3 covers 14 residues. The germline V gene encodes CDR1 SGHNT and CDR2 YYREEE (reference sequence). V lost 3 bases to trimming and J lost 5 bases; unmatched junction nucleotides: 8. The CDR3 spells CASSSRQGGNEQYF. The CDR3 nucleotides are TGTGCCAGCAGCTCGCGACAGGGTGGTAACGAGCAGTACTTC.

J is TRBJ2-1 and V is TRBV29-1; TRBD2 agrees at 16 bases. This CDR3 region has 15 residues. The germline V gene has CDR1 SQVTM and CDR2 ANQGSEA. J lost 13 bases, V lost 7 bases, and 13 bases had no gene match. The CDR3 region has the DNA TGCAGCGCCACCGACGGGGGACTAGCGGGAGGGCCCCAGTTCTTC. This codes for CSATDGGLAGGPQFF.

The chain joins TRBV5-6 to TRBJ2-2; 9 bases agree with TRBD1. With V trimmed by 0 bases and J by 5 bases, 8 bases remained unmatched. Germline loops: CDR1 SGHDT, CDR2 YYEEEE. The CDR3 contains 17 residues. CDR3 DNA: TGTGCCAGCAGCTTGGGACAGGGGGTGATTAGGACCGGGGAGCTGTTTTTT. As protein: CASSLGQGVIRTGELFF.

The V gene is TRBV6-6, the J gene TRBJ1-1; unclear D gene. The CDR3 extends over 14 amino acids. The germline V gene has CDR1 MNHNY and CDR2 SVGAGI (reference sequence). Trimming pared 5 bases from V and 3 bases from J, leaving 13 bases between. CDR3 coding DNA: TGTGCCAGCAGTCAACCGCAGGAGTACACTGAAGCTTTCTTT. This codes for CASSQPQEYTEAFF.